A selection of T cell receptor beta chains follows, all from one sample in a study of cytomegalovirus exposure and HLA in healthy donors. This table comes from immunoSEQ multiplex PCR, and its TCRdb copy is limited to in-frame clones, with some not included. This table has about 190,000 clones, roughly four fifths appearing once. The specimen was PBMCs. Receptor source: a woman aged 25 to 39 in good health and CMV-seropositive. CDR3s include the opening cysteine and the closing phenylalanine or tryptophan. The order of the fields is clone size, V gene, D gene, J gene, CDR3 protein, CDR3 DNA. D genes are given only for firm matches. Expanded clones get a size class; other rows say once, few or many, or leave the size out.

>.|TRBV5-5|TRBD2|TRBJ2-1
CASTGLAGVGNEQFF
TGTGCCAGCACTGGACTAGCGGGAGTCGGCAATGAGCAGTTCTTC
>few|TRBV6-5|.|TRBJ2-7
CASSYGRSSYEQYF
TGTGCCAGCAGTTACGGGCGCAGCTCCTACGAGCAGTACTTC
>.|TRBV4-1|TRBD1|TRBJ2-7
CASSQGQGDEQYF
TGCGCCAGCAGCCAAGGGCAGGGGGACGAGCAGTACTTC
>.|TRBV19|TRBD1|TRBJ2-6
CASSIRGGQGPSGANVLTF
TGTGCCAGTAGTATAAGGGGTGGACAGGGGCCCTCTGGGGCCAACGTCCTGACTTTC
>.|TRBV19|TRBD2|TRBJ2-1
CASSLLTSGRDEQFF
TGTGCCAGTAGTCTTTTGACTAGCGGGAGGGATGAGCAGTTCTTC
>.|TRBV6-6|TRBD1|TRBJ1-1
CASSATGPNTEAFF
TGTGCCAGCAGTGCGACAGGGCCGAACACTGAAGCTTTCTTT
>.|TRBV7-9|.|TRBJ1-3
CSSSLTPAVNTIYF
TGTTCCAGCAGCTTGACTCCCGCGGTCAACACCATATATTTT
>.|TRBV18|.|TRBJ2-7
CASSPRVLVTESYEQYF
TGTGCCAGCTCACCTCGAGTTCTGGTGACTGAATCCTACGAGCAGTACTTC
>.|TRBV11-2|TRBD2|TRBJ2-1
CASRVAGADEQFF
TGTGCCAGCAGGGTAGCGGGAGCAGATGAGCAGTTCTTC
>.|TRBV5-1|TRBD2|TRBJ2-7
CASSVGLFGYEQYF
TGCGCCAGCAGCGTGGGACTATTTGGCTACGAGCAGTACTTC
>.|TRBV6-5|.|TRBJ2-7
CASSYSMHREGEQYF
TGTGCCAGCAGTTACTCGATGCACAGGGAAGGCGAGCAGTACTTC
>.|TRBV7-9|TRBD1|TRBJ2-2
CASSLTGQGGTGELFF
TGTGCCAGCAGCTTGACCGGACAGGGGGGCACCGGGGAGCTGTTTTTT
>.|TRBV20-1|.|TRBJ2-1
CSARQRNEQFF
TGCAGTGCCCGACAGAGGAATGAGCAGTTCTTC
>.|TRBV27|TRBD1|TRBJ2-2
CASSADRGYAGELFF
TGTGCCAGCAGTGCGGACAGGGGGTACGCCGGGGAGCTGTTTTTT
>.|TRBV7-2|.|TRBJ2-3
CASSWRGGRSSTDTQYF
TGTGCCAGCAGCTGGAGGGGGGGACGCTCTAGCACAGATACGCAGTATTTT
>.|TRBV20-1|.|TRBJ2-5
CSASGETQYF
TGCAGTGCTAGCGGGGAGACCCAGTACTTC
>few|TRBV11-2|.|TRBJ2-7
CASSLGTLYEQYF
TGTGCCAGCAGCTTAGGGACTCTCTACGAGCAGTACTTC
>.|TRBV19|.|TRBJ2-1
CASSIGAEYNEQFF
TGTGCCAGTAGTATAGGGGCCGAATACAATGAGCAGTTCTTC
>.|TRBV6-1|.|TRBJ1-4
CASSYLGAGEKLFF
TGTGCCAGCAGTTATTTGGGGGCAGGTGAAAAACTGTTTTTT
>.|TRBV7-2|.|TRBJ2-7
CASSFRGLDYEQYF
TGTGCCAGCAGCTTCCGAGGACTCGACTACGAGCAGTACTTC
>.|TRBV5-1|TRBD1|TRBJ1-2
CASSSGQSYGYTF
TGCGCCAGCAGCTCGGGACAGTCCTATGGCTACACCTTC
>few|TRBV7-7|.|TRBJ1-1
CASSRTENTEAFF
TGTGCCAGCAGTCGGACAGAAAACACTGAAGCTTTCTTT
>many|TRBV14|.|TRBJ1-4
CASSRAPSVANEKLFF
TGTGCCAGCAGCCGAGCTCCGAGTGTGGCTAATGAAAAACTGTTTTTT
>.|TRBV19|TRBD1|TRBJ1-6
CASSSRQGVNHSPLHF
TGTGCCAGTAGTTCCCGACAGGGGGTGAATCACTCACCCCTCCACTTT
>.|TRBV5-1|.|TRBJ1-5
CASSLEGGNQPQHF
TGCGCCAGCAGCTTGGAAGGGGGCAATCAGCCCCAGCATTTT
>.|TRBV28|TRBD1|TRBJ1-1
CASSSGQGGTEAFF
TGTGCCAGCAGCTCGGGACAGGGGGGCACTGAAGCTTTCTTT
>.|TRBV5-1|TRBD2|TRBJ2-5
CASSLESGRGYETQYF
TGCGCCAGCAGCTTGGAAAGCGGGAGAGGGTATGAGACCCAGTACTTC
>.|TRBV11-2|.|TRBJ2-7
CASSPHAGLNYEQYF
TGTGCCAGCAGCCCGCATGCAGGGCTGAACTACGAGCAGTACTTC
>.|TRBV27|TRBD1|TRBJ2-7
CASSLGQVYEQYF
TGTGCCAGCAGTTTGGGACAGGTCTACGAGCAGTACTTC
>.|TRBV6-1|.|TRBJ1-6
CASSEARSTSPLHF
TGTGCCAGCAGTGAAGCGCGATCGACATCACCCCTCCACTTT
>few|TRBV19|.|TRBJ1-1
CASSLGAGYTEAFF
TGTGCCAGTAGTCTAGGGGCGGGTTACACTGAAGCTTTCTTT
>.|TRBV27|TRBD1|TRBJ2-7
CASSTPDRGRYEQYF
TGTGCCAGCAGTACACCTGACAGGGGGCGATACGAGCAGTACTTC
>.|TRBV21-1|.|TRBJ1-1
CASSSGGMNTEAFF
TGTGCCAGCAGCAGTGGGGGGATGAACACTGAAGCTTTCTTT
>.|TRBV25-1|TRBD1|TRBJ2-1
CASSDPTGEQFF
TGTGCCAGCAGTGACCCGACAGGGGAGCAGTTCTTC
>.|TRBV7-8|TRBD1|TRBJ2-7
CASSLGQDYEQYF
TGTGCCAGCAGCCTCGGACAGGACTACGAGCAGTACTTC
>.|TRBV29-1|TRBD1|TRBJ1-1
CSYERGQGIEAFF
TGCAGTTATGAGAGGGGACAGGGAATTGAAGCTTTCTTT
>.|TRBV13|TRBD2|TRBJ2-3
CASSPQGLRDTQYF
TGTGCCAGCAGCCCCCAGGGACTACGAGATACGCAGTATTTT
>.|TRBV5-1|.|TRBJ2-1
CASSSAGAYNEQFF
TGCGCCAGCAGCTCGGCTGGAGCCTACAATGAGCAGTTCTTC
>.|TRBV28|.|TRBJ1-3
CASSLSKGPANLRGNTIYF
TGTGCCAGCAGTTTATCGAAGGGGCCGGCGAATTTAAGAGGAAACACCATATATTTT
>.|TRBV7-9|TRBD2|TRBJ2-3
CASSLGYRGTSRSDTQYF
TGTGCCAGCAGCTTAGGATATCGGGGGACTAGCAGGTCAGATACGCAGTATTTT
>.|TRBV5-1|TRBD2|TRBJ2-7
CASTYAGGFEQYF
TGCGCCAGCACCTACGCGGGAGGGTTCGAGCAGTACTTC
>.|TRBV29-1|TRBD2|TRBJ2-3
CSVETLAGRTDTQYF
TGCAGCGTTGAAACTCTAGCGGGGCGCACAGATACGCAGTATTTT
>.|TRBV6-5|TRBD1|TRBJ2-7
CASSYGTGNEQYF
TGTGCCAGCAGTTACGGGACAGGGAACGAGCAGTACTTC
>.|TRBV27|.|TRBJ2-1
CASSWGQNNEQFF
TGTGCCAGCAGTTGGGGCCAGAACAATGAGCAGTTCTTC
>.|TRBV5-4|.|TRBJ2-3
CASSLAGGSTDTQYF
TGTGCCAGCAGCTTGGCCGGCGGGAGCACAGATACGCAGTATTTT
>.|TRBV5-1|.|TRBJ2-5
CASSLALATGGETQYF
TGCGCCAGCAGCTTGGCTTTGGCGACAGGAGGAGAGACCCAGTACTTC
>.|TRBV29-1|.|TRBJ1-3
CSVAPRASSGNTIYF
TGCAGCGTAGCCCCCAGGGCTAGCTCTGGAAACACCATATATTTT
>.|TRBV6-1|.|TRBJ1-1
CASRTGTRMNTEAFF
TGTGCCAGCAGAACTGGGACAAGAATGAACACTGAAGCTTTCTTT
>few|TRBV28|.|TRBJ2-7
CASSFAGNSYEQYF
TGTGCCAGCAGTTTCGCGGGAAACTCCTACGAGCAGTACTTC
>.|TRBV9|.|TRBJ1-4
CASSVRATNEKLFF
TGTGCCAGCAGCGTGAGGGCAACTAATGAAAAACTGTTTTTT